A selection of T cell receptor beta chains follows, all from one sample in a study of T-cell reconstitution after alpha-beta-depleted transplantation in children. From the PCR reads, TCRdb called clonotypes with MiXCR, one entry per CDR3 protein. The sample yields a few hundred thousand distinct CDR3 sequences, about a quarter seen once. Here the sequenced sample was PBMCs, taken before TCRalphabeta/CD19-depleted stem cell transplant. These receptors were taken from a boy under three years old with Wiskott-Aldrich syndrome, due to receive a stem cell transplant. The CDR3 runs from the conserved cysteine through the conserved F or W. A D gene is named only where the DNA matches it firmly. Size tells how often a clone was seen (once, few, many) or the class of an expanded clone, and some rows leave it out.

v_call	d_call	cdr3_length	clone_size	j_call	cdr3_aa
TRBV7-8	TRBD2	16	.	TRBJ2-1	CASSLGTAGGPDEQFF
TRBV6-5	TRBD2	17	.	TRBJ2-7	CASRLGTSEWSSYEQYF
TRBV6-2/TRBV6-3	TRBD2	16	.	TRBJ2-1	CASSYPREVYSNEQFF
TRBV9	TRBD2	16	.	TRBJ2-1	CASSVVVGGLNNEQFF
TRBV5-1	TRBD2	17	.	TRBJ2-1	CASSLGGGRASYNEQFF
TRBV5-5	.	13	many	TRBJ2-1	CASSLVTNNEQFF
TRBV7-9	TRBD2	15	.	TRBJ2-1	CASSLDGGSGSAQFF
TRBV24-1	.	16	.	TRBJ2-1	CATSAPGIVVWNEQFF
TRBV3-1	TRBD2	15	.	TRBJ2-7	CASSQQLAGVYEQYF
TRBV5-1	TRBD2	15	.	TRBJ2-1	CASSFRTSGSIEQFF
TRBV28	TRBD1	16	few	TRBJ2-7	CASSIQTGGDPYEQYF
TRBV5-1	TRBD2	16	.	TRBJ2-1	CASSLVAGLSYNEQFF
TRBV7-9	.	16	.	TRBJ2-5	CASSPRPGRAQETQYF
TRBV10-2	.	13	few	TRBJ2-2	CASSDFANGELFF
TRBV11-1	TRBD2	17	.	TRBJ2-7	CASSSGLAGARYYEQYF
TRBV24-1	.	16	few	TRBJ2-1	CATSDPTGSQYNEQFF
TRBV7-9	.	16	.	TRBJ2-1	CASSLDIGQGKDEQFF
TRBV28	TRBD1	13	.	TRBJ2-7	CASSEGQGHEQYF